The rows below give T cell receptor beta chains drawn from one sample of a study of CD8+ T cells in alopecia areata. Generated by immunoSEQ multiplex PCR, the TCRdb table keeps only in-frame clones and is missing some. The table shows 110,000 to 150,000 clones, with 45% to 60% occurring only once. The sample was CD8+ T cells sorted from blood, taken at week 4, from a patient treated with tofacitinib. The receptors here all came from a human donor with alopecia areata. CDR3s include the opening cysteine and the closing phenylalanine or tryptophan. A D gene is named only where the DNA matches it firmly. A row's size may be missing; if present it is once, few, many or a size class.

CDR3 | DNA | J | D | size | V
CAISDRGTGTMNTEAFF | TGTGCCATCAGTGATCGTGGCACCGGGACGATGAACACTGAAGCTTTCTTT | TRBJ1-1 | NA | few | TRBV10-3
CASSYSPGGTKDTQYF | TGTGCCAGCAGTTATTCTCCAGGGGGAACCAAGGATACGCAGTATTTT | TRBJ2-3 | TRBD1 | NA | TRBV6-5
CASSLDSGFSEAFF | TGTGCCAGCAGTTTAGATTCAGGGTTCAGTGAAGCTTTCTTT | TRBJ1-1 | NA | NA | TRBV27
CASSPLAGQNYNEQFF | TGTGCCAGCTCACCCCTGGCGGGACAGAACTACAATGAGCAGTTCTTC | TRBJ2-1 | NA | few | TRBV18
CASSRTGRYEQYF | TGCGCCAGCAGCCGGACAGGGAGGTATGAGCAGTACTTC | TRBJ2-7 | TRBD1 | NA | TRBV4-3
CASSLLENTEAFF | TGTGCCAGCAGCTTGTTGGAGAACACTGAAGCTTTCTTT | TRBJ1-1 | NA | few | TRBV5-4
CAWVLSSYNEQFF | TGTGCCTGGGTACTATCCTCCTACAATGAGCAGTTCTTC | TRBJ2-1 | NA | NA | TRBV30
CASSLHAGGHEQYF | TGTGCCAGCAGCTTGCACGCGGGGGGCCACGAGCAGTACTTC | TRBJ2-7 | TRBD2 | NA | TRBV5-6
CASRLAGARSSYEQYF | TGTGCCAGCAGGCTAGCGGGGGCCAGGAGCTCCTACGAGCAGTACTTC | TRBJ2-7 | TRBD2 | NA | TRBV6-4
CASSSLLAGDPYEQYF | TGTGCCAGCAGCTCCCTTCTAGCGGGCGATCCCTACGAGCAGTACTTC | TRBJ2-7 | TRBD2 | NA | TRBV7-9
CASRGTEAFF | TGTGCCAGCAGGGGGACTGAAGCTTTCTTT | TRBJ1-1 | NA | NA | TRBV27
CLRGSEAFF | TGTCTCAGGGGGTCTGAAGCTTTCTTT | TRBJ1-1 | TRBD1 | NA | TRBV30
CASSFGEGEQYF | TGTGCCAGCAGCTTCGGGGAAGGCGAGCAGTACTTC | TRBJ2-7 | NA | NA | TRBV11-1
CASSYSGTRAYEQYF | TGTGCCAGCAGTTACTCCGGGACGCGGGCCTACGAGCAGTACTTC | TRBJ2-7 | NA | NA | TRBV6-5
CASSLMRQGTGELFF | TGCGCCAGCAGCTTGATGCGCCAAGGTACCGGGGAGCTGTTTTTT | TRBJ2-2 | NA | NA | TRBV5-1
CSVGWMGDNEQFF | TGCAGCGTTGGCTGGATGGGGGACAATGAGCAGTTCTTC | TRBJ2-1 | NA | NA | TRBV29-1
CASSAENGGDTQYF | TGTGCCAGCAGCGCAGAGAACGGAGGAGATACGCAGTATTTT | TRBJ2-3 | NA | NA | TRBV9
CAGTGTGGLETQYF | TGTGCCGGGACCGGGACAGGGGGCTTGGAGACCCAGTACTTC | TRBJ2-5 | TRBD1 | few | TRBV30
CASSRTINFFDTQYF | TGTGCCAGCAGCCGGACTATTAACTTCTTCGATACGCAGTATTTT | TRBJ2-3 | NA | NA | TRBV7-9
CASSLTSGGGGEAFF | TGTGCCAGCAGCCTCACCTCGGGCGGGGGAGGCGAAGCTTTCTTT | TRBJ1-1 | NA | NA | TRBV7-3
CSARTGSEKLFF | TGCAGCGCTCGGACAGGGAGTGAAAAACTGTTTTTT | TRBJ1-4 | TRBD1 | few | TRBV29-1
CASSYSPIYEQYF | TGTGCCAGCAGTTACTCGCCGATCTACGAGCAGTACTTC | TRBJ2-7 | NA | NA | TRBV6-6
CASSYIETPNNEQFF | TGTGCCAGCAGTTACATCGAGACACCCAACAATGAGCAGTTCTTC | TRBJ2-1 | NA | NA | TRBV6-5
CASSPSLDRDNEQFF | TGTGCCAGCAGCCCCTCCCTGGACAGGGACAATGAGCAGTTCTTC | TRBJ2-1 | TRBD1 | many | TRBV7-9
CASSQDPTDSEADTQYF | TGCGCCAGCAGCCAAGATCCAACGGATAGCGAAGCAGATACGCAGTATTTT | TRBJ2-3 | NA | NA | TRBV4-1
CASRQRGVDTDTQYF | TGTGCCAGCAGGCAGCGGGGGGTAGACACAGATACGCAGTATTTT | TRBJ2-3 | TRBD2 | NA | TRBV6-6
CASRPQGEGTEAFF | TGTGCCAGCAGACCACAGGGGGAAGGCACTGAAGCTTTCTTT | TRBJ1-1 | TRBD1 | NA | TRBV2
CASSGQGPYRRYGYTF | TGTGCCAGCAGCGGACAGGGGCCCTATAGGCGGTATGGCTACACCTTC | TRBJ1-2 | NA | few | TRBV21-1
CASSQGAGGGMNTEAFF | TGCGCCAGCAGCCAAGGGGCAGGCGGGGGGATGAACACTGAAGCTTTCTTT | TRBJ1-1 | NA | NA | TRBV4-1
CASSLTANYEQYF | TGTGCCAGCAGTTTAACAGCAAACTACGAGCAGTACTTC | TRBJ2-7 | NA | NA | TRBV27
CASSVTRESLHHGYTF | TGTGCCAGCAGCGTGACCAGGGAGTCGCTACATCATGGCTACACCTTC | TRBJ1-2 | NA | NA | TRBV9
CASSLVGTGEGCTF | TGTGCCAGCAGCTTAGTCGGGACAGGGGAAGGATGCACCTTC | TRBJ1-2 | TRBD1 | NA | TRBV7-8